This TCR beta chain was sequenced for a study of T cells after yellow fever vaccination. MiXCR was run by TCRdb on the 5' RACE reads, yielding one entry per CDR3 protein. Of 620,000 or so distinct CDR3 sequences listed, roughly 12% are singletons. This clonotype was observed a handful of times. Antigen: not known. Study-wide findings and caveats: Peak timing came faster in the weaker secondary response, day 5 versus 15. A small proportion of clonotypes was detected in both the CD4 and CD8 compartments.

The sample here was PBMCs, taken on the day of the yellow fever booster vaccination. The source of this sequence is a man aged 25 to 40 who received the YFV17D yellow fever vaccine.

CDR3 sequence reads: CSASKDGRNTIYF. The CDR3 nucleotides are TGCAGTGCGTCAAAGGACGGAAGAAACACCATATATTTT. V and J are TRBV20-1 and TRBJ1-3; D not certain. The germline V gene has CDR1 DFQATT and CDR2 SNEGSKA (reference sequence). The germline V and J ends were trimmed by 6 bases and 5 bases, with 14 bases remaining between them. This CDR3 is 13 amino acids long.